The clone carrying this TCR beta chain was observed at least ten times. Its matching antigen is unknown. The germline gives CDR1 SGHVS, CDR2 FNYEAQ. The CDR3 contains 15 residues. V was clipped by 1 base and J by 7 bases, with 13 bases between them. The entry originates in a study of T-cell reconstitution after alpha-beta-depleted transplantation in children. Study findings and constraints: Approximately two months post-transplant, alpha-beta T cells reportedly originated from several hundred expanded graft clones. Recipient T cells and thymic progenitors that survived gave rise to the high TCRbeta diversity observed at day 60 in some patients. T-cell numbers and diversity one year post-transplant derived largely from freshly generated T cells.

Unique molecular identifiers were built into the TCRbeta library. TCRdb reanalysed the PCR reads using MiXCR and keeps one entry per CDR3 protein. The repertoire holds about 150,000 distinct CDR3 sequences, 8.5% to 10% seen once, with over 15% in the top ten. The specimen comprised PBMCs, mostly from graft donor cells, sampled 180 days after TCRalphabeta/CD19-depleted stem cell transplant. The chain recombines TRBV7-6 with TRBJ1-4; D remains unclear. The sequence was obtained from a female patient under 10 years old who had a stem cell transplant for congenital amegakaryocytic thrombocytopenia, so the T cells may come from the graft donor. CDR3: CASSLGAAWGEKLFF. The CDR3 DNA reads TGTGCCAGCAGCTTAGGTGCCGCCTGGGGTGAAAAACTGTTTTTT.